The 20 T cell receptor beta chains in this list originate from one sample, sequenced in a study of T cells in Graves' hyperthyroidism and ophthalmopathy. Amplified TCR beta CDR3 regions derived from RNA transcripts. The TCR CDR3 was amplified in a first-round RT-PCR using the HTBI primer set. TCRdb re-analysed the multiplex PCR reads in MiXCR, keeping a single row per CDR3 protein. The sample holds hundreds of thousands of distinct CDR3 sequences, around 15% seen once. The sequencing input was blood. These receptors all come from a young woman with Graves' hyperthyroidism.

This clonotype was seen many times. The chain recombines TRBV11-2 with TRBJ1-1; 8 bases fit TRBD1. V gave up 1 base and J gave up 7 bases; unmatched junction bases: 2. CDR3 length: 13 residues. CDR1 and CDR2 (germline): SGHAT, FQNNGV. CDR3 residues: CASSLGTGLEAFF. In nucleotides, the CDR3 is TGTGCCAGCAGCTTAGGGACAGGGCTTGAAGCTTTCTTT. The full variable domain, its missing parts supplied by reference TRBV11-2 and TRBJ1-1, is EAGVAQSPRYKIIEKRQSVAFWCNPISGHATLYWYQQILGQGPKLLIQFQNNGVVDDSQLPKDRFSAERLKGVDSTLKIQPAKLEDSAVYLCASSLGTGLEAFFGQGTRLTVV.

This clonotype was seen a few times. The CDR3 loop is CASSSRLAGLAGELFF. In nucleotides, the CDR3 is TGTGCCAGCAGCTCCAGACTAGCGGGACTGGCCGGGGAGCTGTTTTTT. The J gene is TRBJ2-2, the V gene TRBV7-9, with TRBD2 matching over 11 bases. The CDR3 spans 16 residues. V shed 4 bases, J shed 6 bases, and the junction held 7 bases outside the gene matches. The germline CDR1 and CDR2 sequences are SEHNR and FQNEAQ (reference sequence).

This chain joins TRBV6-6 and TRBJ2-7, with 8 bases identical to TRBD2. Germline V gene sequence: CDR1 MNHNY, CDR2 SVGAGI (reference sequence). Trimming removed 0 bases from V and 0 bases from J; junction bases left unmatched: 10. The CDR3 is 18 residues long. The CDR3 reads CASSYSFLAGTSSYEQYF. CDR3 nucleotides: TGTGCCAGCAGTTACTCGTTCCTAGCGGGCACCAGCTCCTACGAGCAGTACTTC.

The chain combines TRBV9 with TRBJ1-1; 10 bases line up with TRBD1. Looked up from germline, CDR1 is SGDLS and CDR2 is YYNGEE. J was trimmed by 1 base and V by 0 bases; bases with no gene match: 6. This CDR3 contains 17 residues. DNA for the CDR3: TGTGCCAGCAGCGTAGGACAGGGGGCTGTAAGGAACACTGAAGCTTTCTTT. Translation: CASSVGQGAVRNTEAFF.

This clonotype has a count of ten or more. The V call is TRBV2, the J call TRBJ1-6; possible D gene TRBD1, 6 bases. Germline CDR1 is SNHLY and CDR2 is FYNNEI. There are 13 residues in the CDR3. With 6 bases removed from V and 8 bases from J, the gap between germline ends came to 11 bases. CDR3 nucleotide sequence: TGTGCCAGCAGCGGGACAACTTATTCACCCCTCCACTTT. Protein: CASSGTTYSPLHF.

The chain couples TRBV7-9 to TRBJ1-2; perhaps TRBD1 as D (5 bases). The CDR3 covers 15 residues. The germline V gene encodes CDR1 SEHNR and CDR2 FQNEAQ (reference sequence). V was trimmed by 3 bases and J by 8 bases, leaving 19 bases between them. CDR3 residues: CASSFFKDRGGGYTF. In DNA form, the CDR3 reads TGTGCCAGCAGCTTTTTCAAAGACAGAGGAGGCGGCTACACCTTC.

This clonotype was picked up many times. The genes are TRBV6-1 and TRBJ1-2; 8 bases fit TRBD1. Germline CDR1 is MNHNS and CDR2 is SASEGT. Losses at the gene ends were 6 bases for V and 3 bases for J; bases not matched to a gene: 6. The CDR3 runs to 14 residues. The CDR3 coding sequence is TGTGCCAGCAGAACAATGACAGGGGACTATGGCTACACCTTC. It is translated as CASRTMTGDYGYTF.

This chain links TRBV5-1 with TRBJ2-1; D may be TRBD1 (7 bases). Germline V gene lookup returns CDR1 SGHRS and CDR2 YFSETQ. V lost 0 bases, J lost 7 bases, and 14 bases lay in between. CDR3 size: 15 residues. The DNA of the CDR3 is TGCGCCAGCAGCTTGGAACCAGGGGGGTTGAATGAGCAGTTCTTC. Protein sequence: CASSLEPGGLNEQFF.

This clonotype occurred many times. This CDR3 reads CASSWSRDRENYGYTF. CDR3 coding DNA: TGTGCCAGCAGCTGGTCCCGGGACAGGGAAAACTATGGCTACACCTTC. The V and J genes are TRBV11-2 and TRBJ1-2, with 9 bases fitting TRBD1. The CDR3 loop spans 16 amino acids. V shed 4 bases and J 2 bases; nucleotides not matched to a gene: 8. Per germline, CDR1 SGHAT and CDR2 FQNNGV.

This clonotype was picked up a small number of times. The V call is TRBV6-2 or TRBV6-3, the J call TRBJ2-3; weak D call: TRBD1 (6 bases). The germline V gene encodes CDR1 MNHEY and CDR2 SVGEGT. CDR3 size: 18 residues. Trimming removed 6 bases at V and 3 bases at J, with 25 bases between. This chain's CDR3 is CASSYKGGSVDVTDTQYF. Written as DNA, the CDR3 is TGTGCCAGCAGCTACAAAGGGGGAAGCGTGGATGTGACAGATACGCAGTATTTT.

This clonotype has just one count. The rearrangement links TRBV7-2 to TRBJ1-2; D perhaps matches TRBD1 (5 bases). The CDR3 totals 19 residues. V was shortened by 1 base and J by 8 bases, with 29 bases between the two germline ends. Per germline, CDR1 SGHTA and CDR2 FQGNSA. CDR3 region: CASSLDGLAASSPRTGYTF. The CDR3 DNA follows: TGTGCCAGCAGCTTAGACGGTTTGGCAGCGAGCTCGCCCCGGACAGGCTACACCTTC.

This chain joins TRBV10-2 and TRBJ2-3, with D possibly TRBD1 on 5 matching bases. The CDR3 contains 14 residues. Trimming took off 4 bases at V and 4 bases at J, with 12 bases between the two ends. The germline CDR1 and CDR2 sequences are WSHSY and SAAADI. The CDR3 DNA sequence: TGCGCCAGCAGTGGGGAAGGGGTTGCAGATACGCAGTATTTT. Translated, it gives CASSGEGVADTQYF.

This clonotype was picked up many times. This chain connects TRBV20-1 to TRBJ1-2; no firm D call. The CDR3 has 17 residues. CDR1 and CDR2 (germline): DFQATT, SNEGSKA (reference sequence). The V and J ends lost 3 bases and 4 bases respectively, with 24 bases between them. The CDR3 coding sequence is TGCAGTGCTAGTTACGCCGGACGGGGATCAAGCGGCTATGGCTACACCTTC. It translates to CSASYAGRGSSGYGYTF.

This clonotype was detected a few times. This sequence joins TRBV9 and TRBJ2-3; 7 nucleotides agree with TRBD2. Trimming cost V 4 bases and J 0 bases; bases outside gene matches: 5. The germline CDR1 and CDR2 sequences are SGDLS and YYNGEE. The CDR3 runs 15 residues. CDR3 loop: CASSSGGSSTDTQYF. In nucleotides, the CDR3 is TGTGCCAGCAGCTCGGGCGGGAGCAGCACAGATACGCAGTATTTT.

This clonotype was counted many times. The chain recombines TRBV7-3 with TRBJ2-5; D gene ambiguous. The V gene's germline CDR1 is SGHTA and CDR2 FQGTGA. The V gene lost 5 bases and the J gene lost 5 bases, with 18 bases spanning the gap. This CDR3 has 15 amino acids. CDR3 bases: TGTGCCAGCAGCCCGGACGGGCGGTTGGGGGAGACCCAGTACTTC. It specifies CASSPDGRLGETQYF. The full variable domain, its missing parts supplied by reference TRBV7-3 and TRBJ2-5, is GAGVSQTPSNKVTEKGKYVELRCDPISGHTALYWYRQSLGQGPEFLIYFQGTGAADDSGLPNDRFFAVRPEGSVSTLKIQRTERGDSAVYLCASSPDGRLGETQYFGPGTRLLVL.

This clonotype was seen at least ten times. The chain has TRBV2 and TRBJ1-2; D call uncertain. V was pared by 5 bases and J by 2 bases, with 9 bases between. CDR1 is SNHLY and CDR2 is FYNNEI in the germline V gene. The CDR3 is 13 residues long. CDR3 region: CASSRRRNYGYTF. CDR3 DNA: TGTGCCAGCAGTCGTAGACGGAACTATGGCTACACCTTC. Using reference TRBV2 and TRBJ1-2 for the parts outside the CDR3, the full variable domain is EPEVTQTPSHQVTQMGQEVILRCVPISNHLYFYWYRQILGQKVEFLVSFYNNEISEKSEIFDDQFSVERPDGSNFTLKIRSTKLEDSAMYFCASSRRRNYGYTFGSGTRLTVV.

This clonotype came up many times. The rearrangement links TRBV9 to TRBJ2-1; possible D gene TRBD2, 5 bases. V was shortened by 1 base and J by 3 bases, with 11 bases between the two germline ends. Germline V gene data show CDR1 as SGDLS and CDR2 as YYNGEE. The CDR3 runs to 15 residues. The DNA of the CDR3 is TGTGCCAGCAGCGTACTCGCTGGGAGCTACAATGAGCAGTTCTTC. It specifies CASSVLAGSYNEQFF.

DNA for the CDR3: TGTGCCAGCTCATCAGACTTAAGCTACGAGCAGTACTTC. Residues: CASSSDLSYEQYF. The chain uses TRBV18 and TRBJ2-7; D gene uncertain. V gave up 5 bases and J gave up 3 bases, with 11 bases separating them. Germline V gene sequence: CDR1 KGHSH, CDR2 LQKENI. The CDR3 contains 13 residues.

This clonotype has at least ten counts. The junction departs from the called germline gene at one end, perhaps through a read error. CDR3 sequence reads: CVSSVLAGGLKNEQFF. DNA for the CDR3: TGTGTCAGCAGCGTACTAGCGGGAGGGCTTAAGAATGAGCAGTTCTTC. The rearrangement links TRBV7-3 to TRBJ2-1; 13 bases map to TRBD2. The CDR3 totals 16 residues. CDR1 SGHTA and CDR2 FQGTGA come from the germline V gene.

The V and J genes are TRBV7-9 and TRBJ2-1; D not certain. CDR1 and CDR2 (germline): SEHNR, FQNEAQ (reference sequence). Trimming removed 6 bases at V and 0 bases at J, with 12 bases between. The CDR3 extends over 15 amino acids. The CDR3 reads CASRPYRGSYNEQFF. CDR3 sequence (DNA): TGTGCCAGCAGACCCTACCGAGGCTCCTACAATGAGCAGTTCTTC.